The sequence of this T cell receptor (beta chain) was determined in a study of cytomegalovirus exposure and HLA in healthy donors (dated by TCRdb to about 2017). About the investigation overall: An earlier analysis of some 500 of the donors reported more than 250 Gb of sequence data and 100 million to 130 million unique TCR beta sequences from about 200 million T cells. About 310 gigabases of sequencing data and roughly 90 million unique TCR sequences were included in an early release covering 550 to 650 HLA-typed donors. Of the approximately 370 genotyped donors, 70% to 90% were placed in the genetic ancestry cluster associated with self-reported Caucasian donors. The study aimed to test whether signatures of past pathogen exposure could be identified by cataloging public T cell receptors. The study used immunosequencing to profile the T cell repertoires of approximately 650 subjects and linked those repertoires to cytomegalovirus serostatus. Along with the approximately 670-subject first cohort, a separate validation cohort of over 90 different subjects was used. The study combined high-throughput TCR immunosequencing, statistical association of individual TCRs with disease status, and machine learning to predict cytomegalovirus infection status. A later analysis re-analyzed previously published TCR beta repertoires from 550 to 700 donors and added high-resolution HLA genotyping to study TCR occurrence patterns. Rather than drawing on any new phenotypic data, the later analysis identified candidate immune exposures from TCR beta sequences and the way those sequences occurred across donors. An earlier analysis of more than 450 of the donors used high-throughput TCR beta sequencing to judge whether each TCR beta V gene segment behaved as functional or pseudogenic. Donor age, sex, ethnicity and CMV serostatus were collected together with the repertoire data. A later genetic analysis took genome-wide SNP genotypes for about 65% of the 666 donors and used that subset as a discovery cohort. All discovery cohort repertoires had been generated using a single sequencing platform. Both class I and class II loci were covered by HLA typing, at four-digit resolution. Typing coverage varied by locus: roughly 629-640 donors for A, B, C, DRB1 and DQB1; about 520 for DQA1; around 610 for DPA1; approximately 490 for DPB1. Four or five DR-DQ haplotypes were handled as single units for association and clustering, since linkage in the cohort was strong. Among about 360 genotyped donors of the cohort, an average of about 240,000 unique TCR beta nucleotide sequences were sequenced per donor, roughly 20% of them non-productive.

The library was made by the immunoSEQ multiplex PCR assay. The multiplex PCR relied on a mix of 60 forward primers for TCR Vbeta segments and 13 reverse primers for TCR Jbeta segments. Amplification of the CDR3 region of rearranged TCR beta genes was performed with a multiplex PCR assay on genomic DNA. The Illumina HiSeq System was used to sequence the amplified TCR beta libraries as 87-base-pair reads. As for the original processing: Across the roughly 670 repertoires, a later analysis counted 78 million or so unique TCR beta chains, roughly 11 million of which were shared by at least two donors. To remove PCR and sequencing errors, raw reads were error-corrected and collapsed into unique sequences using a nearest-neighbor algorithm that merged closely related sequences. Alignment of CDR3 sequences to IMGT reference sequences was used to assign V, D and J gene segments. For a sequence to be retained, at least a six-nucleotide match to both a V gene segment and a J gene segment was required. Rearrangements were classified as productive when the CDR3 lacked stop codons and remained in frame with V and J, and all other rearrangements were classified as non-productive. CDR3 was defined according to IMGT convention as the region running from the second conserved V-encoded cysteine to the conserved J-encoded phenylalanine. Sequences without an unambiguous match to a single V gene segment were excluded from the earlier analysis of a few hundred of the donors. In an earlier analysis of around 600 of the donors, V segments were called functional above 56.7% productive rearrangements and were called segregating when the between-donor standard deviation exceeded 5%. A statistical classification framework was built to diagnose cytomegalovirus status from the catalog of TCR beta chain sequences. V and J gene assignment, in a later analysis, came from comparing TCR nucleotide sequences with IMGT/GENE-DB human TR gene sequences. Using the TCRdist pipeline, a later analysis assigned CDR3 sequences along with most-parsimonious VDJ recombination scenarios. In a later analysis, every TCR beta chain was defined by the combination of its CDR3 amino acid sequence and its V-gene family, and reads without a unique V-gene family were dropped. As a way to deal with suspected cross-contamination and a sequencing artifact, a later analysis dropped approximately 590 nucleotide sequences that were highly shared and had low generation probability. For each public chain, a later analysis derived a clonal expansion index from normalized ranks of inferred template counts within each repertoire. Generation probabilities in a later analysis came from a VDJ recombination model fitted to out-of-frame rearrangements, and those results were checked against IGoR. Hypergeometric tests were used in a later analysis to score TCR-TCR, TCR-HLA and TCR-CMV co-occurrence, with a repertoire-size bias correction applied to the TCR pairs. A later analysis estimated false discovery rates by permuting HLA or CMV assignments 20 times. In a later analysis, co-occurring TCRs were grouped using DBSCAN, and TCRdist sequence similarity was added for clustering within HLA-allele-positive subsets. Repertoires with fewer than 30,000 or more than 120,000 public chains, plus five repertoires with anomalous nucleotide sharing, were excluded from co-occurrence clustering. The source is immuneACCESS, and TCRdb retained only in-frame sequences with V and J called. Part of the clones is not carried over; for the studies checked, unresolved V genes explain less than half of this, and the remainder is unexplained. V, J and clone size were drawn from that table, and D and trimming were deduced from the DNA. The sample has about 160,000 clones on record, nearly 80% of them singletons. Over 0.95% of the sample is taken by the ten largest.

Note on this clone: This receptor's antigen is unknown. Qualities for individual bases were not recorded, and no much larger clone is one base off.

The cohort comprised some 700 healthy bone marrow donors. All cohort members were sampled while nominally healthy, although unrecorded immune exposures were likely present. The donor tested CMV seropositive and was one of the 289 seropositive cohort members. A peripheral blood sample was provided by each donor, and peripheral blood mononuclear cells were used for TCR beta sequencing. Genomic DNA was extracted from the blood cell samples with the Qiagen DNeasy Blood Extraction Kit. From cysteine to phenylalanine, the CDR3 is 15 amino acids long. The only DNA kept is the CDR3, 45 bases in frame from the first base. Trimming at the junction amounts to 3 bases on V and 3 bases on J, and the germline ends lie 16 bases apart. In the germline V gene, CDR1 corresponds to SGDLS and CDR2 to YYNGEE. Broader findings and caveats from the paper: Strong co-occurrence of HLA alleles, especially DR and DQ, made assigning TCR associations to individual alleles difficult. A further reported finding was that TCR beta sequences accurately predicted the HLA-A and HLA-B alleles for most subjects in the first cohort. In an earlier analysis of about 600 of the donors, most TCR beta V segments appeared in productive rearrangements about 87% or about 30% of the time, broadly matching IMGT annotations. A cluster of highly shared sequence variants was judged likely to represent a technical artifact of the sequencing pipeline. The only immune exposure information available for the cohort was CMV serostatus. In a later analysis, HLA-associated TCR beta chains were found to be more clonally expanded and to have lower generation probabilities than equally common non-associated chains. Because counts were too low, seventeen rarely observed V segments, including chromosome 9 orphons, were left out of the earlier analysis of over 550 of the donors. The study listed over 150 TCR beta chains as associated with cytomegalovirus. This cohort had only TCR beta chains sequenced, and the lack of alpha or paired-chain data limited which features could be detected. A later analysis found that most CMV-associated TCR beta chains appeared HLA-restricted, with HLA associations seemingly driven largely by CMV exposure. At a false discovery rate of 0.05, a later analysis linked 15,000 to 20,000 TCR beta sequences to specific HLA alleles. Roughly uniform sequencing depth across donors was assumed in presence/absence analyses, although this assumption may not hold. In a later genetic analysis, a missense DCLRE1C variant was associated with V-gene and J-gene trimming of TCR beta chains, and the association was replicated in an independent cohort. The authors suggested that the approach could potentially be extended to other disease states and immunological phenotypes. A few of the identified cytomegalovirus-associated TCR beta chains were confirmed in vitro to be specific for cytomegalovirus antigens. In a later analysis, the rate of TCR association differed among HLA loci, with DRB1 alleles having the most associated TCRs and HLA-C alleles having the fewest. Because HLA typing was missing for some donors at each locus, association tests included only the typed subset. In both the original and validation cohorts, the classifier was reported to diagnose cytomegalovirus status with high specificity and sensitivity. Most TCR sequences were observed very rarely across donors, whereas some public TCRs were present in many individuals. According to a later genetic analysis, donors in an Asian-associated ancestry cluster had fewer N-insertions in productive TCRs than the roughly 700-donor mean. Linkage disequilibrium might explain the correlated functional status among segregating V segments, but an unknown experimental factor could not be ruled out. According to a later analysis, parvovirus B19, influenza, CMV and Epstein-Barr virus appeared linked to several top co-occurrence clusters. Because the 87-base-pair reads could not distinguish some IMGT-functional V segments, including TRBV6-2 and TRBV6-3, those segments were excluded.

The sequence is built from TRBV9 and TRBJ2-7; 5 matching bases give a weak D call of TRBD2. The sequence derives from a woman aged 45-59 years in good health and CMV-seropositive. Sequenced sample: PBMCs. The DNA is as follows: TGTGCCAGCAGCGGTTCACTAGGGAACATCTACGAGCAGTACTTC. Protein translation: CASSGSLGNIYEQYF.